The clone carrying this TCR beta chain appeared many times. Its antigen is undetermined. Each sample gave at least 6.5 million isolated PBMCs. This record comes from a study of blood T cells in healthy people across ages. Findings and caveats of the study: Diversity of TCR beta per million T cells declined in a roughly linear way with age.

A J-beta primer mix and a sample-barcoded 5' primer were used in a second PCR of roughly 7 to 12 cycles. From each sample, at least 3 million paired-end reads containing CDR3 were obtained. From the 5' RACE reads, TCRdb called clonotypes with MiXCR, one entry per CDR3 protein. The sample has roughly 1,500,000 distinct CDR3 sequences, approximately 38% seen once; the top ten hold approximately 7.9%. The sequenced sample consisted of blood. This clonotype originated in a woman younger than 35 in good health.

The CDR3 DNA sequence: TGCGCCAGCAGCCAAGATCGACTTCCTACCTACGAGCAGTACTTC. This gives the protein CASSQDRLPTYEQYF. This chain joins TRBV4-1 and TRBJ2-7; D remains unclear. Trimming stripped 0 bases from V and 2 bases from J, with 11 bases between. CDR3 length: 15 residues. CDR1 and CDR2 from the germline V gene are MGHRA and YSYEKL.